One sample yielded the 7 T cell receptor beta chains listed below, sequenced in a study of blood T cell repertoires in COVID-19. Data came from immunoSEQ multiplex PCR; TCRdb stores just in-frame clones and leaves some out. The data show roughly 250,000 clones, roughly 84% seen once. The sample comprised peripheral blood. These receptors all come from a woman between 40 and 55 years old who had recovered from COVID-19.

This clone was picked up one time. The J gene is TRBJ1-2, the V gene TRBV20-1; no clear D. This CDR3 spans 11 amino acids. V lost 3 bases and J 4 bases, leaving 6 bases between the germline ends. Germline CDR1 is DFQATT and CDR2 is SNEGSKA (reference sequence). CDR3 sequence reads: CSASPLYGYTF. CDR3 nucleotides: TGCAGTGCTAGTCCACTCTATGGCTACACCTTC.

This chain's CDR3 is CASSPLMWDRHTDTQYF. In DNA form, the CDR3 reads TGTGCCAGCTCACCACTGATGTGGGACAGACACACAGATACGCAGTATTTT. The chain is built from TRBV18 and TRBJ2-3, with 7 bases that match TRBD1. CDR1 is KGHSH and CDR2 is LQKENI in the germline V gene. With 1 base clipped from V and 2 bases from J, the junction kept 9 bases outside the gene matches. This CDR3 spans 17 amino acids.

The J gene is TRBJ2-2, the V gene TRBV7-3; a weak D match, TRBD1 (6 bases). The CDR3 is 16 residues long. Germline V gives CDR1 SGHTA, CDR2 FQGTGA. V lost 5 bases and J 8 bases, leaving 21 bases between the germline ends. The CDR3 loop is CASSPEQSGTPGELFF. For the CDR3, the DNA is TGTGCCAGCAGCCCGGAGCAGTCCGGGACACCTGGGGAGCTGTTTTTT.

This rearrangement joins TRBV29-1 to TRBJ2-1; D gene unclear. This CDR3 has 13 residues. Germline CDR1 SQVTM, CDR2 ANQGSEA. V was shortened by 2 bases and J by 9 bases, with 14 bases between the two germline ends. CDR3 nucleotides: TGCAGCGTTGAACCCTTCCCTGGCGGTGAGCAGTTCTTC. Translated, it gives CSVEPFPGGEQFF.

This chain connects TRBV7-3 to TRBJ2-1, with TRBD2 matching over 9 bases. CDR1 is SGHTA, CDR2 FQGTGA, per germline. V shed 5 bases, J shed 10 bases, and the junction held 12 bases outside the gene matches. The CDR3 loop spans 15 amino acids. DNA of the CDR3: TGTGCCAGCAGCCCCCGGGGGACTAGCAGGAGCGAGCAGTTCTTC. It is translated as CASSPRGTSRSEQFF.

The chain couples TRBV6-4 to TRBJ1-6; D gene unclear. The germline V gene encodes CDR1 MRHNA and CDR2 SNTAGT. The CDR3 is 14 amino acids. V lost 2 bases and J lost 6, with 8 bases in between. For the CDR3, the DNA is TGTGCCAGCAGTGACCCGGGGATTAATTCACCCCTCCACTTT. It translates to CASSDPGINSPLHF.

This sequence joins TRBV28 and TRBJ1-2; no clear D. The germline V gene has CDR1 MDHEN and CDR2 SYDVKM. V lost 0 bases and J lost 0, with 8 bases in between. The CDR3 has 15 amino acids. CDR3 amino acids: CASSLWQATNYGYTF. The DNA of the CDR3 is TGTGCCAGCAGTTTATGGCAGGCAACTAACTATGGCTACACCTTC.